This T cell receptor (beta chain) originates from a study of Ad26.COV2.S vaccination and SARS-CoV-2 variants. The assay was immunoSEQ multiplex PCR, and TCRdb's table has in-frame clones only and misses some. Among roughly 320,000 clones listed, 70% to 90% were seen once. V was clipped by 2 bases and J by 4 bases, with 10 bases between them. The CDR3 runs 14 residues. CDR1 and CDR2 (germline): MNHEY, SMNVEV (reference sequence). The sample's treatment: some 19 received Ad26.COV2.S at low or high dose, single or two shots; five or six received placebo; per-sample allocation not given. At day 63 after the first vaccine or placebo injection, samples were drawn.

J is TRBJ2-3 and V is TRBV27; D could derive from TRBD1 or TRBD2 (6 bases each). This TCR was recovered from a person aged 18-65 years who received the Ad26.COV2.S COVID-19 vaccine or a placebo. This sample comprised peripheral blood, obtained in a trial of Ad26.COV2.S vaccine versus placebo. The CDR3 region is CASSLVGGADTQYF. Here the CDR3 DNA reads TGTGCCAGCAGTTTAGTCGGGGGCGCAGATACGCAGTATTTT.